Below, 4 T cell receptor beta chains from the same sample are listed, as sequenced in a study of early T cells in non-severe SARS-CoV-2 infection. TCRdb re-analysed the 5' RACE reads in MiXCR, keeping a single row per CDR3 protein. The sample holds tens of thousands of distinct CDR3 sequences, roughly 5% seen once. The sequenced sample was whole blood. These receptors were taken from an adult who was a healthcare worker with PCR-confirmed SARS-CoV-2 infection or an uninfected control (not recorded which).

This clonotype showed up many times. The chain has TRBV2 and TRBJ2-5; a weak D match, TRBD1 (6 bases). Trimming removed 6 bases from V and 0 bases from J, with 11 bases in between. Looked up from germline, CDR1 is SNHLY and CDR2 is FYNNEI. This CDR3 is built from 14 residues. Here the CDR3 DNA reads TGTGCCAGCAGATGGACAGTGAACCAAGAGACCCAGTACTTC. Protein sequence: CASRWTVNQETQYF.

This chain's CDR3 is CASSLEGGRTEAFF. The CDR3 DNA follows: TGTGCCAGCAGCTTAGAGGGCGGGAGGACTGAAGCTTTCTTT. The rearrangement uses TRBV7-9 and TRBJ1-1; D is uncertain. Germline CDR1 reads SEHNR; CDR2 reads FQNEAQ (reference sequence). Trimming cost V 1 base and J 5 bases, with 11 bases left between them. The CDR3 extends over 14 amino acids.

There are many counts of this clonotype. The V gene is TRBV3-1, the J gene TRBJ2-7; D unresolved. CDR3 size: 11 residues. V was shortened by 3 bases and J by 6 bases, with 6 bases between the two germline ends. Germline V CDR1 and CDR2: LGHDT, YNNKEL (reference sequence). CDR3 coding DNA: TGTGCCAGCAGCCAGAGTGGCGAGCAGTACTTC. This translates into CASSQSGEQYF.

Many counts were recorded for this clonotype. The chain's CDR3 is CASSLNSLSTDTQYF. The CDR3 DNA sequence: TGTGCCAGCAGCTTGAATTCGTTAAGCACAGATACGCAGTATTTT. The chain links TRBV7-9 to TRBJ2-3; unclear D gene. CDR1 is SEHNR and CDR2 is FQNEAQ in the germline V gene (reference sequence). The CDR3 spans 15 residues. Trimming took off 3 bases at V and 0 bases at J, with 10 bases between the two ends.